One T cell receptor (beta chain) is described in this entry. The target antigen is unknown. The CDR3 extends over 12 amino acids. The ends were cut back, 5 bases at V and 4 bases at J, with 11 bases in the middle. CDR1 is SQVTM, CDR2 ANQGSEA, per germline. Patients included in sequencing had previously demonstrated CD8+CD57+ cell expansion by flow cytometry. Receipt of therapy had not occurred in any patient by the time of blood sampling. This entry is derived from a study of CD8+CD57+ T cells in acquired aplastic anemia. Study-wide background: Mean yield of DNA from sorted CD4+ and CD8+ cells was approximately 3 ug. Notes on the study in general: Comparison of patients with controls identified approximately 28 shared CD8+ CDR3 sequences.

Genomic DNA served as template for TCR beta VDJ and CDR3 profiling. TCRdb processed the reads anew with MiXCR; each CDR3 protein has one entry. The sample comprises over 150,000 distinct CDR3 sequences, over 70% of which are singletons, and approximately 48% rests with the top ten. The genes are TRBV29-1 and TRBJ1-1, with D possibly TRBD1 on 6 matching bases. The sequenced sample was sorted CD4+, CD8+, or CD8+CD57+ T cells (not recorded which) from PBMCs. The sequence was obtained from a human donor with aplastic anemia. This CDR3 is CSVTKQGTEAFF. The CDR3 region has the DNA TGCAGCGTTACAAAACAGGGCACTGAAGCTTTCTTT. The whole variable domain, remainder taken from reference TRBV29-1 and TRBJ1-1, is SAVISQKPSRDICQRGTSLTIQCQVDSQVTMMFWYRQQPGQSLTLIATANQGSEATYESGFVIDKFPISRPNLTFSTLTVSNMSPEDSSIYLCSVTKQGTEAFFGQGTRLTVV.